The clone carrying this TCR beta chain appeared a single time. Single viable CD3+CD4+CD8-CD45RO+ cells were sorted as the memory CD4+ T cells. CD4+ T cells were isolated by positive magnetic selection. Unmatched junction bases numbered 5, after V lost 1 base and J lost 9 bases. Germline lookup yields CDR1 MGHRA and CDR2 YSYEKL. The CDR3 loop spans 16 amino acids. This entry comes from a study of memory CD4+ T cells and cytomegalovirus serostatus. In the authors' workflow: After removing out-of-frame reads, around 2,100,000 distinct TCRbeta sequences remained. Method: immunoSEQ multiplex PCR; TCRdb's copy keeps in-frame clones and lacks some. That table is the source of V, J and clone size, and D and trimming were worked out from the DNA. The sample includes around 50,000 clones, around 80% of them seen just once.

The sample taken for sequencing was memory CD4+ T cells from blood. This chain joins TRBV4-1 and TRBJ2-2, with 13 bases aligning to TRBD2. The origin of this receptor is an adult in good health and CMV-seronegative. The CDR3 here is CASSQVGLAGDRELFF. The CDR3 DNA is TGCGCCAGCAGCCAAGTCGGACTAGCGGGAGATCGGGAGCTGTTTTTT.